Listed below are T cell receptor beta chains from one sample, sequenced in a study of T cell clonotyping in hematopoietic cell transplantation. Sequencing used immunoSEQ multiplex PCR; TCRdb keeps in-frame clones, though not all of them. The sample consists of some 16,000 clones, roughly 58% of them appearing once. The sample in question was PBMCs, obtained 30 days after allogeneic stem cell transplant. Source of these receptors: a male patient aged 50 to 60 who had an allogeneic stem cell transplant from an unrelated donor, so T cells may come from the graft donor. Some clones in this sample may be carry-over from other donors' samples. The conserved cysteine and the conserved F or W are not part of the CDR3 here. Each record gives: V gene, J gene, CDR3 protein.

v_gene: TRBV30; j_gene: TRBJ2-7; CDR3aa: AWGGLLSYEQY
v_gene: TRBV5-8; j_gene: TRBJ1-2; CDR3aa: ASSLVTYGYT
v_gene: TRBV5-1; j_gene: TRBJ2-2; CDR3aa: ASSLLGQGGTGELF
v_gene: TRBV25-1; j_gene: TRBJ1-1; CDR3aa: ASSPMGTEAF
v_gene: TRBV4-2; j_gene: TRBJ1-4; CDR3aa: ARLKQGGLF
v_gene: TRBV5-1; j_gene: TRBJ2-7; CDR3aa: ASSLEVGRGYEQY
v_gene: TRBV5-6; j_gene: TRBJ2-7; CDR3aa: ASSLGRHSYEQY
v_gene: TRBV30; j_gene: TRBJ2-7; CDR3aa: AWSAGQSSYEQY
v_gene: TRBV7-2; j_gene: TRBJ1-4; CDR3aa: ASSRRTGDGEKLF
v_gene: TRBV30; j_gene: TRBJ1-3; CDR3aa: AWSVARSGNTIY
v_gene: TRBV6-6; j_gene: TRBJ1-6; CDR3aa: ASSPDRVSPLH
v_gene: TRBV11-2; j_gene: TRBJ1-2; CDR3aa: ASSSSGPYGYT
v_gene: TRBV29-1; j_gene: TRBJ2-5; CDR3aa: SVETGETQY
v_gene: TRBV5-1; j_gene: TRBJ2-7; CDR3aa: ASSRSGGDDEQY
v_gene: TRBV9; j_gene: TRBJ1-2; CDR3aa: ASSVPGRRGGYT
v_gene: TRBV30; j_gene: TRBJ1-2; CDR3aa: AWSGGGGYT
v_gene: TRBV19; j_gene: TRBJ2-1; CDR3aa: ASSRTSGSYNEQF
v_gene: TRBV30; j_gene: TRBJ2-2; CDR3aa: AWSVRSTGELF
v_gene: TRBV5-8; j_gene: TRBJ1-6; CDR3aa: ASSLRRTGVDSPLH
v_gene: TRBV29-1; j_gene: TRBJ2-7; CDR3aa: SVAGATYSYEQY
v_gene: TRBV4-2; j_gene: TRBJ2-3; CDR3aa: ASSHVLAGATTDTQY
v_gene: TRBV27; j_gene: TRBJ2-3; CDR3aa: ASSFPNTDTQY
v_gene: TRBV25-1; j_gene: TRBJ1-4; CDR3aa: ASSEYRGWEKLF
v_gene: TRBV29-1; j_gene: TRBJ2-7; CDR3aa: SVVDIRSEQY
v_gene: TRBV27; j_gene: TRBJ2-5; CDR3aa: ASSSSTGIPETQY
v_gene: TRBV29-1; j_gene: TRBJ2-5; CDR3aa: SVTTEATQY
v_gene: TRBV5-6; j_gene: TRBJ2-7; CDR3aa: ASSLVGTSYEQY
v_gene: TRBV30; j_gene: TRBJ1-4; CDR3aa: AWSILDEKLF
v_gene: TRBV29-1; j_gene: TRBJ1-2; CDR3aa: SVQGINYGYT
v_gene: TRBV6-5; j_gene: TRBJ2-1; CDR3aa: ASSFPSGGANEQF
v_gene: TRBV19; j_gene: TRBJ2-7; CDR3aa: ASSISWQGARSEQY
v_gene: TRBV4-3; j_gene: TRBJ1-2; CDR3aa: ASSQELRTGTNGYT
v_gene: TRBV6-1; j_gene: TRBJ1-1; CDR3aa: ASSEPFGPEAF
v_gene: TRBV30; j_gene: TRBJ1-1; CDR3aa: AWNNGNTEAF
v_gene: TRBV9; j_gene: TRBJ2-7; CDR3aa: ASSAASAHEQY
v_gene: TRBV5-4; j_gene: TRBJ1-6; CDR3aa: ATEVGGQGSPLH
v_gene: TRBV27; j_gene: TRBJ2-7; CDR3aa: ASSPPGGDEQY
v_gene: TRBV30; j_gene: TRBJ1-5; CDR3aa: AWSVGASSNQPQH
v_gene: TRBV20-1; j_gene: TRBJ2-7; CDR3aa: SAREDYEQY
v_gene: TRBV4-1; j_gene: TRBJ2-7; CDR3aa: ASSLTLAGTNSYEQY
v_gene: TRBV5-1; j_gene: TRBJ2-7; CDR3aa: ASSLEGGRTNYEQY
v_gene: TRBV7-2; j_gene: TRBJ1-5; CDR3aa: ASSSQGNYQPQH
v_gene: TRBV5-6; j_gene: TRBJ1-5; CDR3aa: ASSLGSVSNQPQH
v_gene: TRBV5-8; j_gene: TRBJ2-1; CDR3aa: ASSKEQGARHNEQF
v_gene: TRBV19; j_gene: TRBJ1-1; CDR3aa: ASSIGHRAGTEAF
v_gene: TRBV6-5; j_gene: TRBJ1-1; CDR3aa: ASSPTGDTEAF
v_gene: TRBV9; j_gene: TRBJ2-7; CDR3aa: ASSAADNYEQY
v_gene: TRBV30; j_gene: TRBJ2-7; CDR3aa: AWKPDRGTYEQY
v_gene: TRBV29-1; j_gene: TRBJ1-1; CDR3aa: SVPLGAEAF
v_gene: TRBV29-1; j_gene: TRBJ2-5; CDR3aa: SVRRTRGGQETQY
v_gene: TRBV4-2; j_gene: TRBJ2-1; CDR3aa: ASSGGAGDDNEQF
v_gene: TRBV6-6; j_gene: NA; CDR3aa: ASRNRVKPYEQY
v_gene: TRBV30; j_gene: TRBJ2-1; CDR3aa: AWSWERDNEQF
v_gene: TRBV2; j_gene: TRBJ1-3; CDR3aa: ASTLGRAGGNTIY
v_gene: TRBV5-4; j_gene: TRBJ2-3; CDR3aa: ASSLRKRGPTDTQY
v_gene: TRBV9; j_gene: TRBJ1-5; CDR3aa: ASPTNQPQH
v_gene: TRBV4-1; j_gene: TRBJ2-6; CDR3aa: ASSGTGEPGANVLT
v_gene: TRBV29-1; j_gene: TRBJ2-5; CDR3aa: SVCHEGGFRQETQY
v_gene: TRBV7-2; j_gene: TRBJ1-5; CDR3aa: ASSPGNQPQH